The source of this T cell receptor (beta chain) is a study of control samples from healthy donors and cancer patients. CDR1 is MNHEY, CDR2 SMNVEV, per germline (reference sequence). The CDR3 is made up of 14 amino acids. V lost 5 bases, J lost 2 bases, and 12 bases lay in between. TCRdb's copy holds only in-frame clones and misses some; the assay was immunoSEQ multiplex PCR. The data hold a few hundred thousand clones, with approximately 92% observed a single time. The V call is TRBV27, the J call TRBJ1-2; D possibly corresponds to TRBD1 (6 bases). Specimen: PBMCs. This receptor was obtained from a man between 35 and 55 years old with head and neck cancer. In DNA, the CDR3 is TGTGCCAGCAGTACAATACAGGGAAACTATGGCTACACCTTC. Translation gives CASSTIQGNYGYTF.